This TCR beta chain was identified in a study of a mutant IDH1 vaccine in newly diagnosed glioma. The overall study: In some groups vaccination began 4-6 weeks post-radiotherapy; others received it with temozolomide. Those enrolled had earlier been treated with radiotherapy, temozolomide, or both, mostly both. Whole-study findings and limits: Top-clonotype changes in peripheral T cells seemed unrelated to pseudoprogression.

With 3 bases removed from V and 4 bases from J, the gap between germline ends came to 15 bases. CDR3 length: 15 amino acids. From germline, CDR1 is SGHDN and CDR2 FVKESK. Using immunoSEQ multiplex PCR, the repertoire was profiled, and TCRdb retains in-frame clones only, with some absent. The sample contains about 34,000 clones, 87% of which appear only once. The time point was: week 47, end of study. The content of each vaccine dose was 300 ug of mutant IDH1 20-mer peptide, and topical imiquimod accompanied it. Newly diagnosed WHO grade 3 or 4 IDH1-mutant, ATRX-lost astrocytomas were identified in the donors. Of note for this clone: Its antigen remains unidentified.

The rearrangement joins TRBV14 to TRBJ1-2; D is unclear. The receptor comes from a woman aged 25 to 39 with glioma. The material was PBMCs, obtained from a glioma patient whose treatment included an IDH1 peptide vaccine. Here the CDR3 DNA reads TGTGCCAGCAGCCAGAGAGGTGGAAGGCTCTATGGCTACACCTTC. It translates to CASSQRGGRLYGYTF.